The T cell receptor beta chain described here comes from a study of T cell responses to AZD1222 COVID-19 vaccine. The data were produced by immunoSEQ multiplex PCR, yet TCRdb's version contains in-frame clones alone and is incomplete. The profile shows approximately 70,000 clones, 70% to 90% of them singletons. The material was peripheral blood, obtained 28 days after the second dose of the MenACWY control vaccine. The receptor was derived from an adult who received the MenACWY meningococcal vaccine as a control.

The CDR3 bases are TGTGCCACCCTCGGTAGGGACAGGGGGATTAGCGGGAGAAACAATGAGCAGTTCTTC. Translated, it gives CATLGRDRGISGRNNEQFF. The chain uses TRBV6-7 and TRBJ2-1; the match to TRBD1 covers 11 bases. TRBV6-7 carries the ORF label, with uncertain function. This CDR3 comprises 19 residues. J gave up 5 bases and V 10 bases, and 22 bases lay outside the gene matches.